This is a list of T cell receptor beta chains from one sample in a study of CD8 T cell repertoires and HIV-1 epitope variants. No antigen has been identified for these receptors. Clones were read by immunoSEQ multiplex PCR, and TCRdb kept only the in-frame ones, dropping some. The repertoire holds a few thousand clones, with approximately 67% as singletons. The source material was cultured CD8+ T cells derived from PBMCs. The receptors come from a male donor with HIV. Both conserved end residues are part of each CDR3. A D gene is named only where the DNA matches it firmly. The size field is filled for only some rows; it gives once, few, many or a size class.

16 - TRBJ1-4 - TRBV11-2 TGTGCCAGCAGCTCAACGGACGGAGCAACTAATGAAAAACTGTTTTTT CASSSTDGATNEKLFF
16 TRBD2 TRBJ2-1 few TRBV6-5 TGTGCCAGCAGTTACTCTCCTAGCGGGAGCCACAATGAGCAGTTCTTC CASSYSPSGSHNEQFF
13 - TRBJ1-5 - TRBV28 TGTGCCAGCAGGCCCGAGGACAGTCAGCCCCAGCATTTT CASRPEDSQPQHF
15 - TRBJ1-2 few TRBV28 TGTGCCAGCAGTTTAGAAGGGTACCCACTTTGGGGCTACACCTTC CASSLEGYPLWGYTF
15 - TRBJ1-1 - TRBV6-5 TGTGCCAGCAGTTGGACCTTCGCCTTGAACACTGAAGCTTTCTTT CASSWTFALNTEAFF
15 TRBD2 TRBJ2-5 - TRBV5-4 TGTGCCAGCAGCTGGGGACCGGGGGGCCAAGAGACCCAGTACTTC CASSWGPGGQETQYF
15 - TRBJ1-4 - TRBV28 TGTGCCAGCAGCAATAGGGGTGTCCAAAATGAAAAACTGTTTTTT CASSNRGVQNEKLFF
12 TRBD1 TRBJ2-7 - TRBV7-9 TGTGCCAGCAGCCGCGACAGGGTCGAGCAGTACTTC CASSRDRVEQYF
12 - TRBJ2-7 - TRBV7-7 TGTGCCAGCAGCTTACGAGCGGGCGAGCAGTACTTC CASSLRAGEQYF
21 TRBD2 TRBJ2-3 - TRBV4-3 TGCGCCAGCAGCCAAGATCGTCGGGGCCTAGCGGGGGGGACTTTCACAGATACGCAGTATTTT CASSQDRRGLAGGTFTDTQYF
15 TRBD1 TRBJ2-7 - TRBV29-1 TGCAGCGTTCTCGGAAGTGAGACAGGGACCTACGAGCAGTACTTC CSVLGSETGTYEQYF
15 - TRBJ2-5 few TRBV2 TGTGCCAGCAGTGATCCGGACAGCGCTTGGGGGACCCAGTACTTC CASSDPDSAWGTQYF
13 TRBD1 TRBJ1-1 - TRBV9 TGTGCCAGCAGCGTCGGACAGGTTTCTGAAGCTTTCTTT CASSVGQVSEAFF
16 - TRBJ2-6 - TRBV15 TGTGCCACCAGCAGAGATCGCGGCTCTGGGGCCAACGTCCTGACTTTC CATSRDRGSGANVLTF
14 TRBD1 TRBJ2-2 large TRBV25-1 TGTGCCAGCAGTGACGGGACAGCCACCGGGGAGCTGTTTTTT CASSDGTATGELFF
15 - TRBJ1-1 - TRBV6-5 TGTGCCAGCAGTCTTCTCTCGAGGATGAACACTGAAGCTTTCTTT CASSLLSRMNTEAFF
14 TRBD1 TRBJ2-1 few TRBV19 TGTGCCAGTAGCGGGACAGGGATTTTGGATGAGCAGTTCTTC CASSGTGILDEQFF
14 - TRBJ1-1 - TRBV30 TGTGCCTGGAGCGGGGGAGCGGGGAACACTGAAGCTTTCTTT CAWSGGAGNTEAFF
14 - TRBJ2-1 - TRBV6-5 TGTGCCAGCAGGGGGGGCAGGGAGGGCAATGAGCAGTTCTTC CASRGGREGNEQFF
16 TRBD1 TRBJ2-3 - TRBV14 TGTGCCAGCAGCCCCCGGGACAGAGGCTACACAGATACGCAGTATTTT CASSPRDRGYTDTQYF
15 - TRBJ2-7 once TRBV11-2 TGTGCCAGCAGCTTAGTTAGTAGGGGAGATTACGAGCAGTACTTC CASSLVSRGDYEQYF
13 - TRBJ2-7 - TRBV28 TGTGCCAGCAGTTTGAGCGGGCCCTACGAGCAGTACTTC CASSLSGPYEQYF
15 - TRBJ2-7 - TRBV5-4 TGTGCCAGCAGAGGAGGCAGGGGAACGGTCTACGAGCAGTACTTC CASRGGRGTVYEQYF
15 - TRBJ2-2 - TRBV6-5 TGTGCCAGCAGGGGGAGACAGAAGAACACCGGGGAGCTGTTTTTT CASRGRQKNTGELFF
15 TRBD1 TRBJ2-7 - TRBV5-1 TGCGCCAGCAGCTCCCCCGAGACAGGGAGCCACGAGCAGTACTTC CASSSPETGSHEQYF
15 TRBD1 TRBJ2-7 - TRBV5-4 TGTGCCAGCAGCTTGGCCGACAGGGGAGGCTACGAGCAGTACTTC CASSLADRGGYEQYF
14 TRBD2 TRBJ2-5 - TRBV28 TGTGCCAGCAGGGGGACTAGCGGCCAAGAGACCCAGTACTTC CASRGTSGQETQYF
14 - TRBJ2-7 - TRBV14 TGTGCCAGCAGCCAAGAAGGGCAGGGGTACGAGCAGTACTTC CASSQEGQGYEQYF